This T cell receptor (beta chain) appears in the sequencing data of a study of beta chain features in type 1 diabetes (dated by TCRdb to about 2018). Regarding the complete study: Patients and healthy donors did not differ in mean age, gender distribution, total cell number or subset yield. A total of 90 million to 130 million sorted cells were examined across all samples, and a strong correlation was observed between cell number per subset and RNA yield. The study compared the TCRB repertoires of sorted circulating CD4+ T cell subsets in recently diagnosed type 1 diabetes patients with those in matched healthy donors. Whereas all 30 or so donors provided naive and central memory subsets, regulatory and stem cell-like memory subsets were isolated from just 8 patients and about 8 healthy donors.

A single peripheral blood draw of approximately 120 mL on average was collected from each donor into heparinised tubes. A BD FACSAria II and a panel including CD45RO, CCR7, CD25, CD127, CD95 and CD27 were used to sort naive, central memory, regulatory and stem cell-like memory CD4+ T cells. A purity above 98% was achieved for all sorted populations. PBMCs were separated immediately by Lymphoprep density gradient centrifugation and were stained directly, without being cultured. To minimize batch effects, samples were stained and sorted in pairs, one healthy donor with one patient per experiment. The CDR3 numbers 11 residues from cysteine through phenylalanine. Left in the record is the CDR3 DNA by itself, 33 bases read in frame from the first base. CDR1 and CDR2, per the germline V gene, are SGHAT and FQNNGV. V and J lose 5 bases and 7 bases, and a span of 7 bases separates them. Overall study results and their limits: Shorter templates might have been favored by PCR, but patient and control samples were amplified and corrected together, so both groups would have been affected equally by any skew. Because cDNA was sequenced instead of genomic DNA, activated cells with high expression could be over-represented, although the groups did not differ in activation or CD3 levels. Fewer insertions and more nucleotide deletions at VDJ recombination sites were observed in patients with type 1 diabetes, implying thymic rearrangement abnormalities. Naive, central memory and regulatory TCRB repertoires appeared to be more alike among patients than among healthy donors. Because small numbers of individuals were included in the HLA sub-analyses, any influence of HLA type on TCRB rearrangement was left unresolved. In all four CD4+ subsets, TCRB CDR3 length was moderately but significantly shorter in type 1 diabetes patients.

All of the isolated RNA was reverse transcribed with the High Capacity cDNA Reverse Transcription Kit, so expressed TCRB transcripts were sequenced. Naive, central memory and regulatory T cell samples underwent deep immunoSEQ sequencing, averaging roughly 3.4 million total reads per sample. Sorted cells were lysed in RLT buffer, and RNA was extracted using DNase-treated RNeasy Micro or Mini kits according to cell number. Each cell subset was processed separately to prevent cross-contamination, with patient and healthy donor samples processed together. TCRB sequences were amplified from cDNA with the immunoSEQ multiplex PCR, producing 87-bp fragments spanning the CDR3 region. Sequencing of the amplicons was done on the Illumina HiSeq platform. Per the source publication's procedure: PCR bias was computationally corrected using synthetic template baselines, reads within Hamming distance 2 were collapsed, and singletons that could not be merged were discarded. Reads were aligned against IMGT to assign V, D and J genes, CDR3 length and insertions or deletions at six rearrangement sites. Within each subset, clonotype counts were normalized to the number of sorted cells before true diversity and Gini coefficients were calculated with the tcR R package. The overlap coefficient, calculated on TCRB nucleotide sequences, was used to measure repertoire sharing. Out-of-frame TCRB sequences from naive cells were analyzed to stand in for the pre-selection repertoire. TCRdb holds this immuneACCESS table with in-frame rearrangements only. Some clones are missing; in checked studies, unresolved V genes explain under half, and the rest has no known cause. Clone size and the V and J calls come from that table; the DNA yielded D and trimming. Across this sample there are 500,000 to 850,000 clones, with roughly 13% seen only once. Together, the top ten hold 0.03% to 0.04% of the sample.

This clone came up a few times. The target of this receptor is not known. There are no base qualities to consult, and no much larger clone falls within one base. The specimen was naive CD4+ T cells from blood. The cell subset or site label, read with the paper, signifies: true naive CD4+ T cells. The TCR was taken from a man younger than 35 with type 1 diabetes. The sequence links TRBV11-2 to TRBJ2-3; no D gene can be assigned with confidence. The DNA is as follows: TGTGCCAGCAGCCCGAAGCATACGCAGTATTTT. The translation is CASSPKHTQYF.